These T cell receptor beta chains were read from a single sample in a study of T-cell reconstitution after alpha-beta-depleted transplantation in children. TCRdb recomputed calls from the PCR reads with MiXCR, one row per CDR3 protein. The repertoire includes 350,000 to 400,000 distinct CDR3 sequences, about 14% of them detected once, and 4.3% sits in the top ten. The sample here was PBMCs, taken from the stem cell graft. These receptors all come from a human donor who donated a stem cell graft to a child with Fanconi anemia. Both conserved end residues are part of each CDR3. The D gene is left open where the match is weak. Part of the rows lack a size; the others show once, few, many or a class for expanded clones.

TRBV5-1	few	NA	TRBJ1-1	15	CASSPPGTMNTEAFF	TGCGCCAGCAGCCCCCCCGGGACTATGAACACTGAAGCTTTCTTT
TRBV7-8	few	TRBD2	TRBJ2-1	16	CASSSGLAGGDNEQFF	TGTGCCAGCAGCTCCGGACTAGCGGGGGGGGACAATGAGCAGTTCTTC
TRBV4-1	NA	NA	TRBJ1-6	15	CASSQESQGASPLHF	TGCGCCAGCAGCCAAGAGTCACAGGGCGCATCACCCCTCCACTTT
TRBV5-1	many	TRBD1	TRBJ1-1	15	CASSSLQGAGTEAFF	TGCGCCAGCAGCTCCTTACAGGGGGCCGGCACTGAAGCTTTCTTT
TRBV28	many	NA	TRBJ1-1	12	CASRTTKDEAFF	TGTGCCAGCAGGACGACAAAAGATGAAGCTTTCTTT
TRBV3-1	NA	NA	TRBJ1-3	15	CASSFRLSSGNTIYF	TGTGCCAGCAGCTTCCGACTGAGCTCTGGAAACACCATATATTTT
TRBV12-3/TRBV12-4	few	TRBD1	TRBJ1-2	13	CASRRQGASGYTF	TGTGCCAGCAGGCGACAGGGGGCGAGTGGCTACACCTTC
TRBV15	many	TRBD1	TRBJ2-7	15	CATSPRTGTTYEQYF	TGTGCCACCAGCCCCCGGACAGGCACCACCTACGAGCAGTACTTC
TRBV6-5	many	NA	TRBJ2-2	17	CASSYSSGPINTGELFF	TGTGCCAGCAGTTACTCATCAGGGCCCATAAACACCGGGGAGCTGTTTTTT
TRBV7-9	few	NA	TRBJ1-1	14	CASSILANQAEAFF	TGTGCCAGCAGCATTTTAGCGAACCAAGCTGAAGCTTTCTTT
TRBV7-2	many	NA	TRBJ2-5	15	CASSPHSGLRETQYF	TGTGCCAGCAGCCCTCATAGTGGTCTGAGGGAGACCCAGTACTTC
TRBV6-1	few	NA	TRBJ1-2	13	CASNWAGVGGYTF	TGTGCCAGCAACTGGGCGGGAGTTGGAGGCTACACCTTC
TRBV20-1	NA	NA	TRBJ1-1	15	CSARDHGPPGAEAFF	TGCAGTGCTAGAGACCACGGGCCCCCTGGCGCTGAAGCTTTCTTT
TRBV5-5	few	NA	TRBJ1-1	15	CASSLEPQGWTEAFF	TGTGCCAGCAGCTTGGAACCACAGGGTTGGACTGAAGCTTTCTTT
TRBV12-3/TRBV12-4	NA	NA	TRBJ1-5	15	CASTTGSPEGQPQHF	TGTGCCAGCACCACTGGATCCCCTGAGGGGCAGCCCCAGCATTTT
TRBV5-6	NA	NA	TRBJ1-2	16	CASSLAQTSRHYGYTF	TGTGCCAGCAGCTTGGCCCAGACATCGCGGCACTATGGCTACACCTTC
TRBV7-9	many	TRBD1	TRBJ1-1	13	CASGDRAHTEAFF	TGTGCCAGCGGGGACAGGGCCCACACTGAAGCTTTCTTT
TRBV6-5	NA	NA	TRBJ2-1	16	CASSSRGVQPNNEQFF	TGTGCCAGCAGTTCCCGGGGAGTTCAACCTAACAATGAGCAGTTCTTC
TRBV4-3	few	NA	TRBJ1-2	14	CASSLRTVNYGYTF	TGCGCCAGCAGCCTAAGGACAGTTAACTATGGCTACACCTTC
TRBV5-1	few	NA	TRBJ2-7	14	CASSPGGTAEKQYF	TGCGCCAGCAGCCCCGGGGGAACTGCGGAGAAGCAGTACTTC
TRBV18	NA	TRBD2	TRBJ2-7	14	CASSPTSDTYEQYF	TGTGCCAGCTCACCCACTAGCGATACCTACGAGCAGTACTTC